This note documents a single T cell receptor beta chain sequence. The table lists this clonotype with many counts. Its binding antigen is unknown. Base qualities were left out, and no much larger clone turns up one base away. Every donor was a healthy Caucasian. The twin cohort consisted of three pairs of female monozygotic twins, all aged about 18 to 30 years. Using Miltenyi CD45RO+ enrichment and human naive T-cell isolation kits, memory (CD45RO+) and naive T cells were isolated from PBMC. This specimen belongs to a study of identical twins (dated by TCRdb to about 2016). Some background on the complete study: To test whether fetal clonotypes persist, this study deep-sequenced TCR alpha and beta repertoires from monozygotic twins, from unrelated adults of various ages, and from cord blood. To rule out contamination, replicate twin experiments were performed at different times with different library preparation protocols.

Libraries were prepared through 5' RACE. Sequenced using an Illumina HiSeq 2000. Template switching introduced a universal primer binding site; the final cDNA contained a unique molecular identifier, enabling accurate counting of TCR cDNA molecules. Specific primers in the conserved constant-segment region were used to synthesize first-strand cDNA for the TCR alpha and beta chains. To control for contamination, every cDNA library carried two barcodes: a SMART-Mk sample barcode plus Illumina barcodes. Two successive PCR steps introduced TruSeq adapter sequences along with Illumina sample barcodes. The TCR alpha and beta cDNA libraries were sequenced on the Illumina HiSeq platform using custom primers. Per the original workflow: Raw reads were processed with MiGEC to extract unique molecular identifiers, and MiXCR was used to determine CDR3 positions. Recombination models were inferred per individual with the repgenHMM and IGoR tools using an EM algorithm. The analysis of shared clonotypes was done with the tcR package in R, with sharing normalized by the product of cloneset sizes. Out-of-frame nonproductive sequences were analyzed to study raw recombination free of thymic and clonal selection effects. In-frame beta chains were kept once TCRdb had trimmed the public reads at Q25 with fastp and called clones with MiXCR. When rows share a CDR3 protein, they turn into one entry using the most common DNA and genes. The V and J calls here are based on TCRdb, not the publication. The sample table shows a few hundred thousand distinct CDR3 sequences, and roughly 8.6% are seen once. The ten biggest clones cover approximately 2% of the sample.

There are 15 amino acids in the CDR3, from cysteine to phenylalanine inclusive. Only CDR3 DNA remains: 45 bases, in frame from the first base. From a lookup of the germline V gene, CDR1 and CDR2 are SGHVS and FNYEAQ. The junction shows trimming of 11 bases on V and 1 base on J, plus 18 bases between the germline ends. What the study reported, not specific to this receptor: Because the same donors could not be followed over many years, the conclusions depended on cross-sectional statistical analysis. Invariant T cells such as MAIT and iNKT could partly confound zero-insertion analyses, though diverse VJ usage argued against this for most clonotypes. In monozygotic twins, recombination models systematically underestimated out-of-frame TCR alpha sharing, but the models matched the sharing seen between unrelated individuals. In beta out-of-frame sequences, excess twin sharing was weaker, because having fewer shared sequences lowered the signal-to-noise ratio. Compared with coincidental sharing between unrelated individuals, an excess of low generation-probability sequences was observed among out-of-frame TCR alpha sequences shared between twins. Fewer insertions were carried by abundant cord blood beta clonotypes; a weaker similar trend was observed in young adult naive repertoires, while no such trend was observed in memory repertoires.

These data were likewise used in another study, on yellow fever vaccine responses in identical twins. As described in the second report: According to the authors, in identical twins the way T cells responded to vaccination appeared partly convergent and partly personalized. In the study, vaccine-responding T cell clones were precisely tracked in identical twins.

The sequenced sample consisted of memory (CD45RO+) T cells sorted from blood. The sample's cell subset or site label, in plain terms: CD45RO+ enriched T cells. The sequence was obtained from a woman in her late teens or twenties in good health. The sequence links TRBV7-6 to TRBJ2-1; the D gene is tentatively TRBD1 or TRBD2, each matching 5 bases. Here is the DNA: TGTGCCCGGGGACGGCTCCTAGTTTCCTACAATGAGCAGTTCTTC. This translates into CARGRLLVSYNEQFF.